This T cell receptor beta chain was identified in a study of T-cell reconstitution after alpha-beta-depleted transplantation in children. V lost 4 bases to trimming and J lost 8 bases; unmatched junction nucleotides: 18. Germline V gene sequence: CDR1 SGHKS, CDR2 YYEKEE (reference sequence). The CDR3 spans 17 residues. Unique molecular identifiers were incorporated into the prepared TCRbeta library. TCRdb recomputed calls from the PCR reads with MiXCR, one row per CDR3 protein. The data show just under 150,000 distinct CDR3 sequences, about 8.8% seen once. The sequenced sample was PBMCs, mostly from graft donor cells, obtained 180 days after TCRalphabeta/CD19-depleted stem cell transplant. The TCR was taken from a female patient aged 2-10 years who had a stem cell transplant for congenital amegakaryocytic thrombocytopenia, so the T cells may come from the graft donor. This sequence joins TRBV5-5 and TRBJ2-1, with 7 bases fitting TRBD2. CDR3 in amino acids: CASSPGPWREPQDEQFF. In DNA form, the CDR3 reads TGTGCCAGCAGCCCGGGGCCGTGGCGGGAGCCCCAGGATGAGCAGTTCTTC.